The 19 T cell receptor beta chains presented below share a single source sample, sequenced in a study of T cell responses to AZD1222 COVID-19 vaccine. Some clones are missing from TCRdb's copy, which holds only in-frame ones; the method was immunoSEQ multiplex PCR. The sample yields about 140,000 clones, roughly 90% seen once. The source was peripheral blood, collected on day 0 of AZD1222 vaccination. These receptor sequences come from an adult in good health.

The chain is built from TRBV28 and TRBJ2-2; D gene uncertain. The germline V and J ends were trimmed by 3 bases and 4 bases, with 6 bases remaining between them. CDR3 length equals 13 residues. The germline CDR1 and CDR2 sequences are MDHEN and SYDVKM. CDR3 bases: TGTGCCAGCAGTTTTGCAGGCACCGGGGAGCTGTTTTTT. Translating gives CASSFAGTGELFF. Based on the CDR3 plus reference TRBV28 and TRBJ2-2, the full variable domain is DVKVTQSSRYLVKRTGEKVFLECVQDMDHENMFWYRQDPGLGLRLIYFSYDVKMKEKGDIPEGYSVSREKKERFSLILESASTNQTSMYLCASSFAGTGELFFGEGSRLTVL.

This rearrangement joins TRBV9 to TRBJ2-3, with TRBD2 matching over 9 bases. With V trimmed by 2 bases and J by 6 bases, 10 bases remained unmatched. The CDR3 is made up of 16 amino acids. Germline-derived CDR1 and CDR2 are SGDLS and YYNGEE. The CDR3 protein is CASSVNSGGFLDTQYF. DNA for the CDR3: TGTGCCAGCAGCGTGAACAGCGGGGGGTTTCTTGATACGCAGTATTTT.

This chain links TRBV27 with TRBJ2-5; D uncertain. Germline CDR1 is MNHEY and CDR2 is SMNVEV (reference sequence). The CDR3 spans 13 residues. V lost 1 base and J lost 4, with 7 bases in between. DNA for the CDR3: TGTGCCAGCAGTTTATACCACGGAGAGACCCAGTACTTC. It codes for CASSLYHGETQYF.

This clone has just a few counts. The chain is built from TRBV7-2 and TRBJ1-3; D gene unclear. This CDR3 has 15 residues. Trimming shortened V by 1 base and J by 4 bases, and 11 bases separated the two germline ends. Per germline, CDR1 SGHTA and CDR2 FQGNSA. CDR3 in DNA: TGTGCCAGCAGCTTAGGGGCGGGTGCCGGAAACACCATATATTTT. Encoded protein: CASSLGAGAGNTIYF.

Sample share makes this clone medium-sized. This sequence joins TRBV6-2 or TRBV6-3 and TRBJ2-3; 7 bases line up with TRBD1. V was pared by 6 bases and J by 2 bases, with 11 bases of the junction left unmatched. This CDR3 contains 16 residues. Germline V gene lookup returns CDR1 MNHEY and CDR2 SVGEGT. CDR3 in DNA: TGTGCCAGCAGCGGACGAGGGGGCACTAACACAGATACGCAGTATTTT. It is translated as CASSGRGGTNTDTQYF.

The chain couples TRBV5-6 to TRBJ1-2, with unresolved D. This CDR3 is 15 amino acids long. V was cut by 1 base and J by 2 bases, with 12 bases left in between. CDR1 is SGHDT, CDR2 YYEEEE, per germline. CDR3 nucleotide sequence: TGTGCCAGCAGCTTGCTTCTAGGGCTCAACTATGGCTACACCTTC. This encodes CASSLLLGLNYGYTF.

The V call is TRBV6-6, the J call TRBJ2-3, with TRBD1 matching 9 bases. This CDR3 comprises 15 residues. Per germline, CDR1 MNHNY and CDR2 SVGAGI (reference sequence). Unmatched junction bases numbered 10, after V lost 6 bases and J lost 6 bases. The CDR3 spells CASSPDRGGWDTQYF. CDR3 bases: TGTGCCAGCAGCCCGGACAGGGGTGGCTGGGATACGCAGTATTTT.

This sequence joins TRBV19 and TRBJ1-4; the D is unclear. Germline CDR1 is LNHDA and CDR2 is SQIVND (reference sequence). V was pared by 1 base and J by 9 bases, with 6 bases between. This CDR3 contains 12 residues. The CDR3 DNA sequence: TGTGCCAGTAGTATAGGGGTCCAAAAACTGTTTTTT. It codes for CASSIGVQKLFF. The full variable domain, rest sourced from reference TRBV19 and TRBJ1-4, is DGGITQSPKYLFRKEGQNVTLSCEQNLNHDAMYWYRQDPGQGLRLIYYSQIVNDFQKGDIAEGYSVSREKKESFPLTVTSAQKNPTAFYLCASSIGVQKLFFGSGTQLSVL.

V is TRBV29-1 and J is TRBJ1-1, with 7 bases identical to TRBD1. Germline CDR1 and CDR2: SQVTM and ANQGSEA. The CDR3 totals 18 residues. V was pared by 2 bases and J by 0 bases, with 15 bases of the junction left unmatched. The CDR3 bases are TGCAGCGTTGAATCGGTAAGGGGGCCGAAGGCCATGAACACTGAAGCTTTCTTT. It codes for CSVESVRGPKAMNTEAFF.

This chain joins TRBV27 and TRBJ2-2; D gene unclear. Germline V gives CDR1 MNHEY, CDR2 SMNVEV (reference sequence). V lost 3 bases to trimming and J lost 0 bases, with 8 bases between them. This CDR3 comprises 15 residues. CDR3 DNA: TGTGCCAGCAGTTTGTACAGACCGAACACCGGGGAGCTGTTTTTT. Translated: CASSLYRPNTGELFF.

This sequence joins TRBV24-1 and TRBJ1-1; D remains ambiguous. V was cut by 7 bases and J by 0 bases, with 8 bases left in between. In germline, CDR1 is KGHDR, CDR2 SFDVKD. The CDR3 covers 13 residues. The CDR3 sequence is CATRSGVNTEAFF. CDR3 bases: TGTGCCACCAGAAGTGGGGTGAACACTGAAGCTTTCTTT.

This clone was seen just once. The rearrangement uses TRBV11-2 and TRBJ1-6; a possible D gene is TRBD1 (5 bases). The CDR3 has 17 residues. The germline CDR1 and CDR2 sequences are SGHAT and FQNNGV. Trimming left V 2 bases short and J 5 bases short, with 16 bases between. This CDR3 is CASSLKPAGSNNSPLHF. DNA of the CDR3: TGTGCCAGCAGCTTAAAACCCGCAGGGTCTAATAATTCACCCCTCCACTTT.

This clone has just one count. The CDR3 sequence: CASSFRLAGFYNEQFF. The CDR3, as DNA: TGTGCCAGCAGCTTCCGACTAGCGGGGTTCTACAATGAGCAGTTCTTC. The chain joins TRBV7-3 to TRBJ2-1, with 11 bases lining up with TRBD2. CDR3 size: 16 residues. After removal of 3 bases from V and 3 bases from J, the junction contained 4 bases not matched to a gene. CDR1 is SGHTA and CDR2 is FQGTGA in the germline V gene.

In DNA form, the CDR3 reads TGCGCCAGCAGCCAAGTCTCGGGTGTCTCAACCGGGGAGCTGTTTTTT. The encoded protein is CASSQVSGVSTGELFF. The chain combines TRBV4-1 with TRBJ2-2; no firm D call. CDR1 is MGHRA, CDR2 YSYEKL, per germline. The CDR3 has 16 residues. V gave up 1 base and J gave up 5 bases, with 14 bases separating them.

The chain joins TRBV4-3 to TRBJ1-1; D unclear. This CDR3 contains 14 residues. From germline, CDR1 is LGHNA and CDR2 YSLEER. V was pared by 1 base and J by 0 bases, with 6 bases between. CDR3 sequence reads: CASSQGLLNTEAFF. CDR3 bases: TGCGCCAGCAGCCAAGGACTGTTGAACACTGAAGCTTTCTTT.

This clone was picked up one time. The V and J genes are TRBV6-5 and TRBJ2-1, with a possible D match to TRBD2 (5 bases). With 8 bases removed from V and 8 bases from J, the gap between germline ends came to 19 bases. The CDR3 spans 14 residues. Germline V lookup: CDR1 MNHEY, CDR2 SVGAGI. CDR3 nucleotides: TGTGCCAGCTACCGAGGAGGAAGCGGCGATGAGCAGTTCTTC. This encodes CASYRGGSGDEQFF.

This clone was counted a single time. A junction boundary mismatches the germline segment, possibly from a read error. V is TRBV3-1 (or the pseudogene TRBV3-2) and J is TRBJ2-1; perhaps TRBD2 as D (6 bases). The CDR3 has 16 residues. In germline, CDR1 is LGHDT, CDR2 YNNKEL (reference sequence). This CDR3 is CASSEEGGESYNEQFF. The CDR3 DNA reads as TGTGCCAGCAGCGAAGAGGGCGGGGAGTCCTACAATGAGCAGTTCTTC.

This chain joins TRBV28 and TRBJ2-5; D possibly corresponds to TRBD2 (5 bases). The length of the CDR3 is 14 residues. Germline assignment: CDR1 MDHEN and CDR2 SYDVKM. V lost 4 bases and J lost 4, with 13 bases in between. In DNA, the CDR3 is TGTGCCAGCAGTTCGAGGAACAGCGGAGAGACCCAGTACTTC. It codes for CASSSRNSGETQYF.

The chain employs TRBV4-1 and TRBJ2-3, with 11 bases fitting TRBD1. Germline-derived CDR1 and CDR2 are MGHRA and YSYEKL. V dropped 4 bases and J dropped 2; count of bases not matched to a gene: 5. CDR3 size: 16 residues. The CDR3 bases are TGCGCCAGCAGCCGGGGACAGGGGGTGAACACAGATACGCAGTATTTT. Its protein product is CASSRGQGVNTDTQYF.